The 10 T cell receptor beta chains below come from one sample, sequenced in a study of T cell responses to AZD1222 COVID-19 vaccine. Here immunoSEQ multiplex PCR was the method, and the copy in TCRdb shows in-frame clones only, minus some. Of roughly 130,000 clones in the sample, roughly 87% were seen once. The material sequenced was peripheral blood, taken on day 0 of AZD1222 vaccination. These TCRs come from an adult in good health.

This clone came up once. The V gene is TRBV11-3, the J gene TRBJ1-2; D not certain. The V gene's germline CDR1 is SGHNT and CDR2 YENEEA. Trimming shortened V by 2 bases and J by 8 bases, and 12 bases separated the two germline ends. The CDR3 covers 13 residues. The CDR3 region has the DNA TGTGCCAGCAGCTTACATCCCCAAAGGGGCTACACCTTC. Protein: CASSLHPQRGYTF. The whole variable domain, filled in from reference TRBV11-3 and TRBJ1-2, reads EAGVVQSPRYKIIEKKQPVAFWCNPISGHNTLYWYLQNLGQGPELLIRYENEEAVDDSQLPKDRFSAERLKGVDSTLKIQPAELGDSAVYLCASSLHPQRGYTFGSGTRLTVV.

The chain has TRBV24-1 and TRBJ1-1; TRBD1 might be the D (5 bases). V lost 1 base to trimming and J lost 10 bases, with 9 bases between them. Per the germline V gene, CDR1 is KGHDR and CDR2 is SFDVKD. This CDR3 has 12 residues. In DNA, the CDR3 is TGTGCCACCAGTGATTTTGCAGGGCGAGCTTTCTTT. It is translated as CATSDFAGRAFF.

The chain combines TRBV5-1 with TRBJ2-7, with 7 bases aligning to TRBD2. The CDR3 is made up of 13 amino acids. The germline V gene has CDR1 SGHRS and CDR2 YFSETQ. The trim removed 0 bases at V and 7 bases at J, leaving 4 bases unmatched. This chain's CDR3 is CASSLVSGGEQYF. CDR3 DNA: TGCGCCAGCAGCTTGGTTTCGGGGGGTGAGCAGTACTTC.

This chain connects TRBV7-3 to TRBJ1-2, with TRBD1 identical over 7 bases. Looked up from germline, CDR1 is SGHTA and CDR2 is FQGTGA. The CDR3 has 15 residues. V shed 5 bases and J 4 bases; nucleotides not matched to a gene: 10. CDR3 in amino acids: CASSPTSGTVYGYTF. The CDR3 region has the DNA TGTGCCAGCAGCCCAACTTCCGGGACAGTCTATGGCTACACCTTC.

The chain is built from TRBV30 and TRBJ2-7, with TRBD1 identical over 8 bases. Germline assignment: CDR1 GTSNPN and CDR2 SVGIG (reference sequence). V was clipped by 4 bases and J by 2 bases; unmatched bases: 4. The CDR3 covers 13 residues. This chain's CDR3 is CAWTRGQAYEQYF. The CDR3 DNA is TGTGCCTGGACCAGGGGACAGGCCTACGAGCAGTACTTC. The full variable domain, with the rest looked up from reference TRBV30 and TRBJ2-7, is SQTIHQWPATLVQPVGSPLSLECTVEGTSNPNLYWYRQAAGRGLQLLFYSVGIGQISSEVPQNLSASRPQDRQFILSSKKLLLSDSGFYLCAWTRGQAYEQYFGPGTRLTVT.

The rearrangement links TRBV6-5 to TRBJ2-7; 9 nucleotides line up with TRBD1. Trimming took 5 bases from V and 2 from J; bases not matched to a gene: 4. The CDR3 has 14 amino acids. Germline V CDR1 and CDR2: MNHEY, SVGAGI. CDR3 protein: CASSKDRGTYEQYF. The DNA for the CDR3 is TGTGCCAGCAGTAAGGACAGGGGAACCTACGAGCAGTACTTC.

This sequence joins TRBV19 and TRBJ2-1; no definite D call. Trimming left V 4 bases short and J 3 bases short, with 10 bases between. From germline, CDR1 is LNHDA and CDR2 SQIVND (reference sequence). CDR3 size: 14 residues. For the CDR3, the DNA is TGTGCCAGTAGTACCGGAAGATACTACAATGAGCAGTTCTTC. It is translated as CASSTGRYYNEQFF.

The chain has TRBV13 and TRBJ1-1, with D unclear. The CDR3 runs 14 residues. V lost 0 bases and J lost 11, with 16 bases in between. Germline V CDR1 and CDR2: PRHDT, FYEKMQ (reference sequence). CDR3 DNA sequence: TGTGCCAGCAGCTTAGGCCTTCAGGACCCCGGGGCTTTCTTT. Its translation: CASSLGLQDPGAFF. Combining the CDR3 with reference TRBV13 and TRBJ1-1 gives the whole variable domain AAGVIQSPRHLIKEKRETATLKCYPIPRHDTVYWYQQGPGQDPQFLISFYEKMQSDKGSIPDRFSAQQFSDYHSELNMSSLELGDSALYFCASSLGLQDPGAFFGQGTRLTVV.

A few counts support this clone. The chain joins TRBV29-1 to TRBJ2-3; D remains unclear. Germline V CDR1 and CDR2: SQVTM, ANQGSEA. Between the trimmed V and J ends, which lost 4 bases and 2 bases, there was a span of 4 bases. This CDR3 has 11 residues. The CDR3 sequence is CSVATTDTQYF. The CDR3 DNA follows: TGCAGCGTTGCCACCACAGATACGCAGTATTTT.

This chain links TRBV6-2 or TRBV6-3 with TRBJ2-1; 9 nucleotides line up with TRBD1. The J segment lost 4 bases and the V segment lost 4 bases, leaving 5 bases of the junction unmatched. This CDR3 region has 15 residues. Germline CDR1 reads MNHEY; CDR2 reads SVGEGT. The CDR3 region is CASSWDGTGYNEQFF. CDR3 in DNA: TGTGCCAGCAGTTGGGACGGGACAGGGTACAATGAGCAGTTCTTC.